These 7 T cell receptor beta chains originate from one sample sequenced in a study of blood T cell repertoires in COVID-19. Some clones are missing from TCRdb's copy, which holds only in-frame ones; the method was immunoSEQ multiplex PCR. The sample includes roughly 100,000 clones, around 75% of them seen just once. Specimen: peripheral blood. All receptors come from a human donor with acute or convalescent COVID-19. The donor label of this sample is uncertain.

The genes are TRBV5-1 and TRBJ1-1; D remains unclear. The CDR3 length is 14 residues. V dropped 5 bases and J dropped 0 bases, with 11 bases sitting between them. Germline V CDR1 and CDR2: SGHRS, YFSETQ. The CDR3 DNA follows: TGCGCCAGCAGTTTCGACACCTTGAACACTGAAGCTTTCTTT. Protein sequence: CASSFDTLNTEAFF.

The genes are TRBV19 and TRBJ2-2; D is perhaps TRBD1 (8 bases). The ends were cut back, 11 bases at V and 9 bases at J, with 34 bases in the middle. This CDR3 is built from 18 residues. Germline V gene lookup returns CDR1 LNHDA and CDR2 SQIVND (reference sequence). The CDR3 spells CAHYTPPGGRGRPWELFF. The CDR3 nucleotides read TGTGCCCACTATACACCCCCGGGGGGCAGGGGGCGTCCCTGGGAGCTGTTTTTT.

The V gene is TRBV5-1, the J gene TRBJ2-5; TRBD2 agrees at 7 bases. The CDR3 length is 15 residues. Trimming at V came to 6 bases and at J to 2 bases, leaving 10 bases not matched to a gene. CDR1 and CDR2 from the germline V gene are SGHRS and YFSETQ. CDR3 amino acids: CASTLWGGEQETQYF. CDR3 bases: TGCGCCAGCACCCTCTGGGGGGGGGAGCAAGAGACCCAGTACTTC.

This chain connects TRBV7-9 to TRBJ1-1; a weak D match, TRBD1 (5 bases). V was pared by 5 bases and J by 8 bases, with 12 bases between. This CDR3 comprises 12 residues. CDR1 and CDR2 (germline): SEHNR, FQNEAQ (reference sequence). In DNA form, the CDR3 reads TGTGCCAGCAGCCTATCCTGGACAGAAGCTTTCTTT. Translation: CASSLSWTEAFF.

The chain recombines TRBV4-1 with TRBJ1-4; D unclear. CDR1 is MGHRA and CDR2 is YSYEKL in the germline V gene. Trimming cost V 0 bases and J 8 bases, with 13 bases left between them. There are 15 residues in the CDR3. The CDR3 here is CASSQDVRMREKLFF. The CDR3, as DNA: TGCGCCAGCAGCCAAGACGTACGGATGCGGGAAAAACTGTTTTTT.

The gene calls are TRBV9 and TRBJ2-7; the D gene is possibly TRBD2 (7 bases). Looked up from germline, CDR1 is SGDLS and CDR2 is YYNGEE. This CDR3 is 15 amino acids long. CDR3 protein: CATSMKRAGAPEQYV. In nucleotides, the CDR3 is TGTGCCACCAGCATGAAACGCGCGGGGGCCCCCGAGCAGTACGTC.

The J gene is TRBJ2-5, the V gene TRBV29-1, with D possibly matching TRBD2 (5 bases). The CDR3 loop spans 12 amino acids. Germline V lookup: CDR1 SQVTM, CDR2 ANQGSEA. V was clipped by 6 bases and J by 4 bases, with 12 bases between them. CDR3 amino acids: CSVQRERETQYF. The CDR3 DNA reads as TGCAGCGTGCAACGGGAAAGAGAGACCCAGTACTTC.